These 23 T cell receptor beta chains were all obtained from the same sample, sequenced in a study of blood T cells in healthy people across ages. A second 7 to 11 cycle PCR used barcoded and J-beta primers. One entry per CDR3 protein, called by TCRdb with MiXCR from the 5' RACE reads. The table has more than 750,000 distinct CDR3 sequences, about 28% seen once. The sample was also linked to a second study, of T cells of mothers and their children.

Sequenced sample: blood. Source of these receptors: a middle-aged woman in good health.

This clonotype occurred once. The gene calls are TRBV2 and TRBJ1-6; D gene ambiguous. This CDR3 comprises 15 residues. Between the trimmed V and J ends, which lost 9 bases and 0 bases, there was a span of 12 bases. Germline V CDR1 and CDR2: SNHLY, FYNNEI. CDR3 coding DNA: TGTGCCAGTCACACGGAGAGCTCCTATAATTCACCCCTCCACTTT. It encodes CASHTESSYNSPLHF.

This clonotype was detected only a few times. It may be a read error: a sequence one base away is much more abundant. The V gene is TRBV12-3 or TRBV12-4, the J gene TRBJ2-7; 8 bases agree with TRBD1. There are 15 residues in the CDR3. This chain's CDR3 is CASSLATGGKGEQYF. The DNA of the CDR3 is TGTGCCAGCAGTCTAGCTACAGGGGGAAAAGGCGAGCAGTACTTC.

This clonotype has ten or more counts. The CDR3 bases are TGTGCCATCAGTGAAAGGGGGGGACAGGCGACGAAACAAGAGACCCAGTACTTC. Its protein product is CAISERGGQATKQETQYF. The chain combines TRBV10-3 with TRBJ2-5, with D tentatively TRBD1 (8 bases). The CDR3 has 18 residues. The V end lost 3 bases, the J end lost 2 bases, and 22 bases lay between the germline ends. Germline CDR1 and CDR2: ENHRY and SYGVKD.

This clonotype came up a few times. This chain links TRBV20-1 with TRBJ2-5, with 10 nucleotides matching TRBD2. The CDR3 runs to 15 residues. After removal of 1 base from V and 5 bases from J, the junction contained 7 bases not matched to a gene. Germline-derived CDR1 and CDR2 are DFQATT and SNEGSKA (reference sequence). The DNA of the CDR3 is TGCAGTGCTAGAGGACTAGCGGGTCTAGGGGAGACCCAGTACTTC. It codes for CSARGLAGLGETQYF.

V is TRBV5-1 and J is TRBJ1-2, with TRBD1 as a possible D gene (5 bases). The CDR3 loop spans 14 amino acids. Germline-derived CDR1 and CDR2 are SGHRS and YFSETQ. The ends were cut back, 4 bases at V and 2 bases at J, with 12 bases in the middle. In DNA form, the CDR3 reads TGCGCCAGCAGCCTTAGGACACCAAACTATGGCTACACCTTC. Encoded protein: CASSLRTPNYGYTF.

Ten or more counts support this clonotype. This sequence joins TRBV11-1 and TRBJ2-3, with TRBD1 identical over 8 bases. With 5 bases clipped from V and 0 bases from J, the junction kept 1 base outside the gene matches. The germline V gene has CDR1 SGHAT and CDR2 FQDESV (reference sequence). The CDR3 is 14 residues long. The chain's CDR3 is CASSRDRSTDTQYF. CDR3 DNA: TGTGCCAGCAGCCGGGACAGGAGCACAGATACGCAGTATTTT.

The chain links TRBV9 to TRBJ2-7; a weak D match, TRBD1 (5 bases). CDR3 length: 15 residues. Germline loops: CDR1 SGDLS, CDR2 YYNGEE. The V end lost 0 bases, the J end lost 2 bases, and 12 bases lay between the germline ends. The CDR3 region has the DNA TGTGCCAGCAGCGTAGCTTTAGGGGTGGCCTACGAGCAGTACTTC. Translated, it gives CASSVALGVAYEQYF.

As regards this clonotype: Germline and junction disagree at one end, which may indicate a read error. In DNA, the CDR3 is TGTGCCAGCAGCCCCGGGACTATACCTGAGGCTTTCTTT. Its protein product is CASSPGTIPEAFF. The chain couples TRBV7-2 to TRBJ1-1; possibly TRBD1 for D (5 bases). Germline V CDR1 and CDR2: SGHTA, FQGNSA. CDR3 length equals 13 residues. The full variable domain, in which reference TRBV7-2 and TRBJ1-1 provide the parts outside the CDR3, is GAGVSQSPSNKVTEKGKDVELRCDPISGHTALYWYRQSLGQGLEFLIYFQGNSAPDKSGLPSDRFSAERTGGSVSTLTIQRTQQEDSAVYLCASSPGTIPEAFFGQGTRLTVV.

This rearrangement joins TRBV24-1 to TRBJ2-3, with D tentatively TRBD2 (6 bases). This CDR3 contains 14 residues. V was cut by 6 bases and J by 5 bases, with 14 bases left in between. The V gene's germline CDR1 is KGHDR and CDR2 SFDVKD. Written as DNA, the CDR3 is TGTGCCACCAGTTCTAGCGCTCTCGGAGATACGCAGTATTTT. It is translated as CATSSSALGDTQYF.

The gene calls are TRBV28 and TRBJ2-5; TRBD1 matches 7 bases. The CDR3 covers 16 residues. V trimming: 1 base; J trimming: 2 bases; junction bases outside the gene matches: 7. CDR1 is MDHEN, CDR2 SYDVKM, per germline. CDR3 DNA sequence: TGTGCCAGCAGTTTATCCGGGACAGTAAGTCAAGAGACCCAGTACTTC. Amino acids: CASSLSGTVSQETQYF.

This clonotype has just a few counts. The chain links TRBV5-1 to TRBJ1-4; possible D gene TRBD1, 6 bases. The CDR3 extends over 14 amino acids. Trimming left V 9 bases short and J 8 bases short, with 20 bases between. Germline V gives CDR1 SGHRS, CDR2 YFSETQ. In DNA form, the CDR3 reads TGCGCCACCAAAGGGGGGGGGCGGAAAGAAAAACTGTTTTTT. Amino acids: CATKGGGRKEKLFF.

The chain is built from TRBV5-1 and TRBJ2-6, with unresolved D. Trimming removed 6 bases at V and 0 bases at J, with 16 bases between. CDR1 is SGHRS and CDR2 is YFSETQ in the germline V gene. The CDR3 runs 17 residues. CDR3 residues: CASNFGWASSGANVLTF. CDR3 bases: TGCGCCAGCAACTTCGGTTGGGCCAGCTCTGGGGCCAACGTCCTGACTTTC.

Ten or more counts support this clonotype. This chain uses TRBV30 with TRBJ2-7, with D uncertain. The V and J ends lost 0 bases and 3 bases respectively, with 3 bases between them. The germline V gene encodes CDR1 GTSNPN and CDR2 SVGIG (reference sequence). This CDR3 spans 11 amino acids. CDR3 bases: TGTGCCTGGAGTGTTAACTACGAGCAGTACTTC. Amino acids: CAWSVNYEQYF.

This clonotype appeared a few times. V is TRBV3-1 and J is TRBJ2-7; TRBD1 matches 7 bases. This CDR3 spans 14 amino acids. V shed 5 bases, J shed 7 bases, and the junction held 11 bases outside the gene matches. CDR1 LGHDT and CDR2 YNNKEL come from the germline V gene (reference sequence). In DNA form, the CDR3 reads TGTGCCAGCAGCACCCGACAGGGTGCCGGGGAGCAGTACTTC. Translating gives CASSTRQGAGEQYF.

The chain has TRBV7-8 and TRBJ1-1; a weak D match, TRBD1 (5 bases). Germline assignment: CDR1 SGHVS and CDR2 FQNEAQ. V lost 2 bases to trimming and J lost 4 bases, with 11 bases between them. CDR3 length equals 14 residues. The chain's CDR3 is CASSLRGISTEAFF. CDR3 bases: TGTGCCAGCAGCTTACGGGGGATTAGCACTGAAGCTTTCTTT.

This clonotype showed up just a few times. The CDR3 here is CASRISYNEQFF. In DNA, the CDR3 is TGTGCCAGCAGAATATCCTACAATGAGCAGTTCTTC. The chain is built from TRBV12-3 or TRBV12-4 and TRBJ2-1, with unresolved D. The CDR3 has 12 amino acids. Trimming took off 6 bases at V and 1 base at J, with 4 bases between the two ends.

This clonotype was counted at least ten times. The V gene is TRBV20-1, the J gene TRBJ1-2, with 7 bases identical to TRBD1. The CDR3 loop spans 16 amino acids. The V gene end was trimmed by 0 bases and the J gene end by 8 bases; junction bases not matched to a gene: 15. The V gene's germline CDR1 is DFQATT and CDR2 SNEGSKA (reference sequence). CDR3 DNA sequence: TGCAGTGCTAGAGATCACCGACAGGGCTTGTATATAGGCTACACCTTC. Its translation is CSARDHRQGLYIGYTF.

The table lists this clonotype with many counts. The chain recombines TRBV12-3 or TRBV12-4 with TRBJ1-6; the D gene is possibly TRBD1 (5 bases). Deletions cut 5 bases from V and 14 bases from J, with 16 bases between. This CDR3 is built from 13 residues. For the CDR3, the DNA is TGTGCCAGCAGTCCTGGGGCAGCTTTCACCCTCCACTTT. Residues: CASSPGAAFTLHF.

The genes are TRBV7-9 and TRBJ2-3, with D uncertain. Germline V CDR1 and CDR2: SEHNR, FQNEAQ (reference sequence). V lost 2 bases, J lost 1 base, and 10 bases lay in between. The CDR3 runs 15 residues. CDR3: CASSLYDVGTDTQYF. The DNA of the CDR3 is TGTGCCAGCAGCTTATATGACGTGGGCACAGATACGCAGTATTTT.

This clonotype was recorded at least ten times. This CDR3 is CASSLYTEAFF. The CDR3 coding sequence is TGTGCCAGCAGTTTATACACTGAAGCTTTCTTT. This sequence joins TRBV28 and TRBJ1-1; D call uncertain. This CDR3 is 11 amino acids long. Trimming left V 1 base short and J 3 bases short, with 0 bases between. CDR1 is MDHEN, CDR2 SYDVKM, per germline.

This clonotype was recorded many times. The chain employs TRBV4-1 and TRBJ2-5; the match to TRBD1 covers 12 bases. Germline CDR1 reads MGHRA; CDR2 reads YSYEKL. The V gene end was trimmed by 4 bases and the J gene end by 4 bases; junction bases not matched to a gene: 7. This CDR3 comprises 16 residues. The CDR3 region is CASSLPGTGGAETQYF. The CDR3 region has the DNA TGCGCCAGCAGCCTACCTGGGACAGGGGGCGCAGAGACCCAGTACTTC.

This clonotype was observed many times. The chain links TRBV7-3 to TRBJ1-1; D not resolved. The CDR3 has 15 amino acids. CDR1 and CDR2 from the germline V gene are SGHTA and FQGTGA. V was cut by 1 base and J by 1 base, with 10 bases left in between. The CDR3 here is CASSLNPGSNTEAFF. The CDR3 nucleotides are TGTGCCAGCAGCTTAAATCCGGGATCGAACACTGAAGCTTTCTTT.

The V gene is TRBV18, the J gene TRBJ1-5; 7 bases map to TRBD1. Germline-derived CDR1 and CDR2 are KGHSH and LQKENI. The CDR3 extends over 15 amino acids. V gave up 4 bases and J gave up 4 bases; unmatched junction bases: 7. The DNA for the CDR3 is TGTGCCAGCTCACTTTGGGACAGCCAAAATCAGCCCCAGCATTTT. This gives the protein CASSLWDSQNQPQHF.